The source of this TCR beta chain is a study of T-cell memory formation after mild COVID-19. A 5'RACE reaction primed in the constant segment made cDNA libraries of TCR alpha and TCR beta, and these carried sample barcodes and UMIs. TCRdb re-derived calls from the 5' RACE reads in MiXCR, one entry per CDR3 protein. The repertoire holds under 650,000 distinct CDR3 sequences, with around 17% as singletons. Study-wide results and caveats: Researchers found some responding clones in pre-infection memory, a sign that cross-reactive memory joined. CD4+ contracting clones were found mainly in CM and EM, and CD8+ ones in EMRA. Clonal second-wave expansions that peaked on day 37 had unconfirmed SARS-CoV-2 specificity.

There are 18 residues in the CDR3. Germline values: CDR1 MGHRA, CDR2 YSYEKL. The V gene end was trimmed by 1 base and the J gene end by 0 bases; junction bases not matched to a gene: 8. This clonotype occurred a few times. Its antigen remains unidentified. The specimen was PBMCs or a T cell subset sorted from them (not recorded which). The rearrangement joins TRBV4-1 to TRBJ1-4; TRBD1 aligns across 7 bases. The TCR originated in an adult woman who had mild COVID-19 (a few samples of this study predate the infection). Cell type and time point are not known. Written as DNA, the CDR3 is TGCGCCAGCAGCCAAGGACGGGACAGTATTGCAACTAATGAAAAACTGTTTTTT. The encoded protein is CASSQGRDSIATNEKLFF.